Listed below are T cell receptor beta chains from one sample, sequenced in a study of blood T cells in healthy people across ages. Each CDR3 protein gets one entry after TCRdb re-called the 5' RACE reads with MiXCR. Here the sample spans around 870,000 distinct CDR3 sequences, more than 25% being singletons. Specimen: blood. All receptors derive from a woman at least 80 years old in good health. CDR3s include the opening cysteine and the closing phenylalanine or tryptophan.

V gene: TRBV11-2; J gene: TRBJ1-2; CDR3 protein: CASRRLGQNYGYTF
V gene: TRBV6-5; J gene: TRBJ1-1; CDR3 protein: CASSPQVTGSTEAFF
V gene: TRBV7-9; J gene: TRBJ1-2; CDR3 protein: CASSLAGQGPSYGYTF
V gene: TRBV10-3; J gene: TRBJ2-1; CDR3 protein: CAISTRTSGDYNEQFF
V gene: TRBV20-1; J gene: TRBJ2-6; CDR3 protein: CSVSGRSSSGANVLTF
V gene: TRBV6-2/TRBV6-3; J gene: TRBJ1-2; CDR3 protein: CASSFPGQGLTGYGYTF
V gene: TRBV5-6; J gene: TRBJ2-2; CDR3 protein: CASSRDINTGELFF
V gene: TRBV20-1; J gene: TRBJ2-4; CDR3 protein: CSASHSGSLAKNIQYF
V gene: TRBV9; J gene: TRBJ2-4; CDR3 protein: CASGPGAGLAKNIQYF
V gene: TRBV2; J gene: TRBJ1-1; CDR3 protein: CASRSGTSNTEAFF
V gene: TRBV6-4; J gene: TRBJ2-1; CDR3 protein: CASSDSGTREQFF
V gene: TRBV3-1; J gene: TRBJ1-5; CDR3 protein: CASSVDRGAQPQHF